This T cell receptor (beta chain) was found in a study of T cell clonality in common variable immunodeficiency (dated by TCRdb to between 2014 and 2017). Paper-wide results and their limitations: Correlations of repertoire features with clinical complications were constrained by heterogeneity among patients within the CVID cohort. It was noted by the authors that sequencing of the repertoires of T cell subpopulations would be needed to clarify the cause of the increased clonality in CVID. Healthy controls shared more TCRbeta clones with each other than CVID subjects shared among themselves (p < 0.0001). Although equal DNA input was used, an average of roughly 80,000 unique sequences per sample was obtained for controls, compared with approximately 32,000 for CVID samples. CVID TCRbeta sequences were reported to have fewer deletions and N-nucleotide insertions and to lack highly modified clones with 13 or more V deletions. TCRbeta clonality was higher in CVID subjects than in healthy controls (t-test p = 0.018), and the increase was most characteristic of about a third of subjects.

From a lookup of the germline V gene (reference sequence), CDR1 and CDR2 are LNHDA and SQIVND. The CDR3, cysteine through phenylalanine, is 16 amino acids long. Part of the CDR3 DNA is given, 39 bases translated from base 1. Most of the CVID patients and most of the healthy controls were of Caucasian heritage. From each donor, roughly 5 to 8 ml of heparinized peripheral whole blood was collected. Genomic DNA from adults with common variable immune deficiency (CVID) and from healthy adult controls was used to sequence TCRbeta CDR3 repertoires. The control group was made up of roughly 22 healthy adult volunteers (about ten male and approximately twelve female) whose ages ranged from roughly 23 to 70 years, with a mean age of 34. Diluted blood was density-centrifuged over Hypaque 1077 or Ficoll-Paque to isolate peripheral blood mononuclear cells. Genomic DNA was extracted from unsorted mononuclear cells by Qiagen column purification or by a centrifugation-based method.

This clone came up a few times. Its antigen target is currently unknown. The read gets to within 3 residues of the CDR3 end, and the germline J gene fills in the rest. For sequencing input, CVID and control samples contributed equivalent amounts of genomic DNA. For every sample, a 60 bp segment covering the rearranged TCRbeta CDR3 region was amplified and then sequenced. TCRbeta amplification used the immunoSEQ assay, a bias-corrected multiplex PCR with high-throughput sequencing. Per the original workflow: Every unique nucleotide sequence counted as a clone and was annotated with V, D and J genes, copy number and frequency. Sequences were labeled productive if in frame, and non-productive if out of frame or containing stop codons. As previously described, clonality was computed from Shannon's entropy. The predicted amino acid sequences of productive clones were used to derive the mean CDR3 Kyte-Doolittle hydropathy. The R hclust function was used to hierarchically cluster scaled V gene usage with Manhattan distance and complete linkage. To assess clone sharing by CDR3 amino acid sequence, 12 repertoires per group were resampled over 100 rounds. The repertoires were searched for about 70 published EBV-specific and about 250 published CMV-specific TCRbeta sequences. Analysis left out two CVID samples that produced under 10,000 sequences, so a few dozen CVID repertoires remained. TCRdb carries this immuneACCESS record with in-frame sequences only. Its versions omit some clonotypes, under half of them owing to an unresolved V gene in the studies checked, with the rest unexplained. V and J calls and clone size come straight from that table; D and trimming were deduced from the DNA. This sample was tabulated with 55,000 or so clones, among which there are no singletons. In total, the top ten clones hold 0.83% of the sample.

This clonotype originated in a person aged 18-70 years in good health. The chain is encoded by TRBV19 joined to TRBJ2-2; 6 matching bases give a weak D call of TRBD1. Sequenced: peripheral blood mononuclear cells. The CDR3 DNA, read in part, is TGTGCCAGTAGCCTCCACAGGGCAGATACTAATGAAAAG. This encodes CASSLHRADTNEK. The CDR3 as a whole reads CASSLHRADTNEKLFF.